Shown below are 9 T cell receptor beta chains from a single sample sequenced in a study of T cell responses to AZD1222 COVID-19 vaccine. Only in-frame clones appear in the TCRdb table, and some are missing; sequencing was by immunoSEQ multiplex PCR. The sample consists of about 150,000 clones, roughly nine tenths of them appearing once. The sequenced sample was peripheral blood, obtained 28 days after the second AZD1222 dose. Source of these receptors: an adult who received the AZD1222 COVID-19 vaccine.

The genes are TRBV5-1 and TRBJ2-1, with TRBD2 matching 9 bases. The V and J ends lost 4 bases and 2 bases, in that order; junction bases with no gene match: 7. CDR1 SGHRS and CDR2 YFSETQ come from the germline V gene. The CDR3 is 16 amino acids. CDR3 in amino acids: CASSASLAGPYNEQFF. CDR3 nucleotides: TGCGCCAGCAGCGCCTCGCTAGCGGGGCCCTACAATGAGCAGTTCTTC.

V gene TRBV7-9 combines with J gene TRBJ2-7; a weak D match, TRBD1 (6 bases). Germline V gene lookup returns CDR1 SEHNR and CDR2 FQNEAQ (reference sequence). The CDR3 has 14 amino acids. Deletions cut 5 bases from V and 2 bases from J, with 13 bases between. CDR3: CASSALGAPYEQYF. CDR3 bases: TGTGCCAGCAGCGCCTTGGGGGCCCCCTACGAGCAGTACTTC.

This clone was detected a few times. V is TRBV30 and J is TRBJ2-7, with D hard to call. Trimming shortened V by 2 bases and J by 6 bases, and 14 bases separated the two germline ends. The CDR3 loop spans 13 amino acids. The germline CDR1 and CDR2 sequences are GTSNPN and SVGIG (reference sequence). This CDR3 reads CAWSLQTPGEQYF. The DNA for the CDR3 is TGTGCCTGGAGTCTACAGACCCCTGGCGAGCAGTACTTC.

The CDR3 region is CAISESSSGSYNEQFF. The CDR3 DNA is TGTGCCATCAGTGAGTCGAGTAGCGGGAGCTACAATGAGCAGTTCTTC. The chain carries TRBV10-3 and TRBJ2-1, with TRBD2 matching over 9 bases. The V gene's germline CDR1 is ENHRY and CDR2 SYGVKD. The trim removed 0 bases at V and 3 bases at J, leaving 3 bases unmatched. CDR3 length equals 16 residues.

The chain employs TRBV6-6 and TRBJ1-6; the match to TRBD1 covers 8 bases. This CDR3 comprises 16 residues. Germline V gene lookup returns CDR1 MNHNY and CDR2 SVGAGI (reference sequence). Trimming took 2 bases from V and 10 from J; bases not matched to a gene: 10. DNA for the CDR3: TGTGCCAGCAGTTACGGGGTTTGGACAGGGTTATCACCCCTCCACTTT. It yields the protein CASSYGVWTGLSPLHF.

V and J are TRBV11-2 and TRBJ1-2; 9 bases line up with TRBD1. With V trimmed by 1 base and J by 8 bases, 5 bases remained unmatched. Germline V gene sequence: CDR1 SGHAT, CDR2 FQNNGV. This CDR3 has 14 amino acids. The CDR3 reads CASSLGDRGGGYTF. The CDR3 region has the DNA TGTGCCAGCAGCTTAGGCGACAGGGGGGGCGGCTACACCTTC.

The V and J genes are TRBV19 and TRBJ1-6; 9 bases line up with TRBD1. The CDR3 is 15 amino acids. Germline trimming cut 5 bases from V and 7 bases from J; bases unmatched to any gene: 6. The germline gives CDR1 LNHDA, CDR2 SQIVND (reference sequence). The CDR3, as DNA: TGTGCCAGTAGTCCGGGACAGGGTCAAAATTCACCCCTCCACTTT. It specifies CASSPGQGQNSPLHF.

DNA of the CDR3: TGTGCCAGCAGCCAGGCGGGGACAGGGACTAACTATGGCTACACCTTC. It codes for CASSQAGTGTNYGYTF. The chain is built from TRBV4-2 and TRBJ1-2, with TRBD1 matching 9 bases. The trim removed 3 bases at V and 0 bases at J, leaving 5 bases unmatched. CDR1 and CDR2 (germline): LGHNA, YNFKEQ. The CDR3 consists of 16 residues.

The CDR3 reads CASSPGSLGSGSSDTQYF. Here the CDR3 DNA reads TGTGCCAGCAGTCCGGGGAGCCTGGGTAGCGGGTCCTCAGATACGCAGTATTTT. V and J are TRBV28 and TRBJ2-3; the match to TRBD2 covers 7 bases. The trim removed 5 bases at V and 4 bases at J, leaving 18 bases unmatched. This CDR3 is built from 18 residues. Germline V CDR1 and CDR2: MDHEN, SYDVKM. Filled out from reference TRBV28 and TRBJ2-3, the complete variable domain reads DVKVTQSSRYLVKRTGEKVFLECVQDMDHENMFWYRQDPGLGLRLIYFSYDVKMKEKGDIPEGYSVSREKKERFSLILESASTNQTSMYLCASSPGSLGSGSSDTQYFGPGTRLTVL.